This TCR beta chain emerged from a study of identical twins. Findings and caveats of the study: Insertions were fewer in abundant cord blood beta clonotypes, whereas memory repertoires showed none of this pattern.

This clonotype was recorded at least ten times. What it recognizes is unknown. TCRdb reprocessed the 5' RACE reads with MiXCR, giving one entry per CDR3 protein. The sample has 1.5 million to 2 million distinct CDR3 sequences, about 32% seen once; the top ten hold about 0.25%. The V end lost 4 bases, the J end lost 0 bases, and 11 bases lay between the germline ends. The CDR3 covers 14 residues. The V gene's germline CDR1 is SGHRS and CDR2 YFSETQ. The sample consisted of cord blood. The source of this sequence is a newborn girl in good health. This chain connects TRBV5-1 to TRBJ2-7; D unclear. CDR3 residues: CASSPLGNSYEQYF. The CDR3 region has the DNA TGCGCCAGCAGCCCCCTTGGTAACTCCTACGAGCAGTACTTC.